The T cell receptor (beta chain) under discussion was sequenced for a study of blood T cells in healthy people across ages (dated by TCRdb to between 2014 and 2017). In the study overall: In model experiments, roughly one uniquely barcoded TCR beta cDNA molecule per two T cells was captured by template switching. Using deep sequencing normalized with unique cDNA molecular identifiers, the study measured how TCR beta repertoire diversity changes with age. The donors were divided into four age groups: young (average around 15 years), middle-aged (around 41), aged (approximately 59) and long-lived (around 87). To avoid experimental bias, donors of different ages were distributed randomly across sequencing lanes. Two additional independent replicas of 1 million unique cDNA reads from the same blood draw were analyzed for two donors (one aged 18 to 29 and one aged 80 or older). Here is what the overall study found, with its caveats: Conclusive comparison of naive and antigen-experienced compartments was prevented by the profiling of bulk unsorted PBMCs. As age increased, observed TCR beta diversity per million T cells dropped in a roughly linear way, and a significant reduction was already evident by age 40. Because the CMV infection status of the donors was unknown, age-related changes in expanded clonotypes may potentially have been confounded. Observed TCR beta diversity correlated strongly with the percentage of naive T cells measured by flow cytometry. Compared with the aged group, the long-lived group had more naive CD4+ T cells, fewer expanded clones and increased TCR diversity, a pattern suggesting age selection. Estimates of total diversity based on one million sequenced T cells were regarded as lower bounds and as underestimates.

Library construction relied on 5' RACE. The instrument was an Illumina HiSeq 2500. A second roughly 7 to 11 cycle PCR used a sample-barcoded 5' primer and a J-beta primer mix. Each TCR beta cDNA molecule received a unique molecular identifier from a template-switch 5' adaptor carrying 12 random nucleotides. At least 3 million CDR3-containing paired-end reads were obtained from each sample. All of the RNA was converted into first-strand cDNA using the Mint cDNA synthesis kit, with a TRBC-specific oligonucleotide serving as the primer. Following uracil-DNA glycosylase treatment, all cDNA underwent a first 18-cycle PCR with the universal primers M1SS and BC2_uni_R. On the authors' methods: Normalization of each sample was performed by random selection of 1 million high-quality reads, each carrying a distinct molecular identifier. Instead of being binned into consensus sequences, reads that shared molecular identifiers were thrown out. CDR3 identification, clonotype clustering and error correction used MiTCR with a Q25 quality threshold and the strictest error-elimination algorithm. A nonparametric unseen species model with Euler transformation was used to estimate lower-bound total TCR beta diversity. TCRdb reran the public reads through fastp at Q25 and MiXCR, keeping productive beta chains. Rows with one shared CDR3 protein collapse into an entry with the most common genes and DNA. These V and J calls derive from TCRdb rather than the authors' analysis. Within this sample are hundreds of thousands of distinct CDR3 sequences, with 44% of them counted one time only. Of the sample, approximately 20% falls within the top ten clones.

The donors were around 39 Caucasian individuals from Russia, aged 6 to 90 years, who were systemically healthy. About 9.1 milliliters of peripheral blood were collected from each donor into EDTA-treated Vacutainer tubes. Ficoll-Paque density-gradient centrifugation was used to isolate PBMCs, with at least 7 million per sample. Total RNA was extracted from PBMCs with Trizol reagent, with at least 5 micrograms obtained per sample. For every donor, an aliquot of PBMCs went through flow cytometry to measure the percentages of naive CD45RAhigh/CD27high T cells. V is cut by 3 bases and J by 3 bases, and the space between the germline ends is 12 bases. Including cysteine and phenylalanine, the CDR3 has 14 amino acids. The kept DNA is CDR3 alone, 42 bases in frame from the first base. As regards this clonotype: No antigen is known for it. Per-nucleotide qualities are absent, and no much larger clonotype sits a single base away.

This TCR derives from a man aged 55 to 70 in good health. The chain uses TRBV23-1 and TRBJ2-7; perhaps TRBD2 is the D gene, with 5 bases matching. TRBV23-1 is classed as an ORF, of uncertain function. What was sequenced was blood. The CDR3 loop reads CASSHRTDLYEQYF. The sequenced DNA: TGCGCCAGCAGTCACAGGACTGACCTCTACGAGCAGTACTTC.